These 24 T cell receptor beta chains share one sample of origin, sequenced in a study of T cells in localized non-small cell lung cancer. Only in-frame clones appear in the TCRdb table, and some are missing; sequencing was by immunoSEQ multiplex PCR. The table records some 140,000 clones, 89% of them present only once. The sample here was peripheral blood, taken before any cancer treatment. The receptors were gathered from a female donor older than 55 with stage I lung adenocarcinoma.

The rearrangement joins TRBV7-9 to TRBJ2-1, with TRBD1 matching over 9 bases. Trimming removed 4 bases from V and 7 bases from J; junction bases left unmatched: 8. The germline V gene has CDR1 SEHNR and CDR2 FQNEAQ (reference sequence). CDR3 length: 15 residues. The CDR3 DNA reads as TGTGCCAGCAGCTACCCGGGACAGGGCCTTAATGAGCAGTTCTTC. It translates to CASSYPGQGLNEQFF. Combining the CDR3 with reference TRBV7-9 and TRBJ2-1 gives the whole variable domain DTGVSQNPRHKITKRGQNVTFRCDPISEHNRLYWYRQTLGQGPEFLTYFQNEAQLEKSRLLSDRFSAERPKGSFSTLEIQRTEQGDSAMYLCASSYPGQGLNEQFFGPGTRLTVL.

The V gene is TRBV7-2, the J gene TRBJ2-5; 8 bases match TRBD2. Germline loops: CDR1 SGHTA, CDR2 FQGNSA. The CDR3 spans 17 residues. The trim removed 1 base at V and 7 bases at J, leaving 14 bases unmatched. DNA for the CDR3: TGTGCCAGCAGCTTAGGGGGAGGTAGCGGGGCGGAGGGGACCCAGTACTTC. It translates to CASSLGGGSGAEGTQYF.

J is TRBJ2-3 and V is TRBV7-9; no clear D. There are 14 residues in the CDR3. V was trimmed by 5 bases and J by 2 bases, leaving 11 bases between them. Germline V gives CDR1 SEHNR, CDR2 FQNEAQ (reference sequence). The CDR3 loop reads CASSLTKPTDTQYF. CDR3 in DNA: TGTGCCAGCAGCCTAACTAAGCCCACAGATACGCAGTATTTT.

The J gene is TRBJ2-1, the V gene TRBV30; D is possibly TRBD2 (6 bases). CDR3 length: 13 residues. The V end was cut by 1 base, the J end by 16 bases, with 20 bases between. Per germline, CDR1 GTSNPN and CDR2 SVGIG (reference sequence). CDR3 in amino acids: CAWSAEKTSAGFF. CDR3 DNA sequence: TGTGCCTGGAGTGCCGAAAAAACTAGTGCGGGATTCTTC. The full variable domain, completed using reference TRBV30 and TRBJ2-1, is SQTIHQWPATLVQPVGSPLSLECTVEGTSNPNLYWYRQAAGRGLQLLFYSVGIGQISSEVPQNLSASRPQDRQFILSSKKLLLSDSGFYLCAWSAEKTSAGFFGPGTRLTVL.

This clone was counted a few times. At the DNA level, this CDR3 is encoded by other sequences in the same sample as well. CDR3 region: CASTGGGNYGYTF. The DNA of the CDR3 is TGTGCCAGTACTGGGGGGGGCAACTATGGCTACACCTTC. The chain employs TRBV2 and TRBJ1-2, with D possibly being TRBD1 (6 bases). V lost 9 bases to trimming and J lost 2 bases, with 13 bases between them. The V gene's germline CDR1 is SNHLY and CDR2 FYNNEI. The CDR3 sequence is 13 residues long.

V gene TRBV19 combines with J gene TRBJ2-7; 8 nucleotides align to TRBD1. V dropped 3 bases and J dropped 4; count of bases not matched to a gene: 5. In germline, CDR1 is LNHDA, CDR2 SQIVND (reference sequence). This CDR3 contains 14 residues. The CDR3 here is CASSINTGGYEQYF. For the CDR3, the DNA is TGTGCCAGTAGTATCAATACAGGGGGATACGAGCAGTACTTC. The full variable domain, in which reference TRBV19 and TRBJ2-7 provide the parts outside the CDR3, is DGGITQSPKYLFRKEGQNVTLSCEQNLNHDAMYWYRQDPGQGLRLIYYSQIVNDFQKGDIAEGYSVSREKKESFPLTVTSAQKNPTAFYLCASSINTGGYEQYFGPGTRLTVT.

The chain links TRBV11-2 to TRBJ2-5; 7 bases match TRBD1. The CDR3 loop spans 14 amino acids. Trimming at V came to 3 bases and at J to 1 base, leaving 2 bases not matched to a gene. CDR1 is SGHAT, CDR2 FQNNGV, per germline. The CDR3 DNA reads as TGTGCCAGCAGCTTCAGGGGGTCCCAAGAGACCCAGTACTTC. This gives the protein CASSFRGSQETQYF.

The chain couples TRBV9 to TRBJ2-6; no clear D. Trimming took 1 base from V and 2 from J, leaving 7 bases between them. Germline V CDR1 and CDR2: SGDLS, YYNGEE. The CDR3 is 15 residues long. CDR3 protein: CASSVNLAGANVLTF. The CDR3 region has the DNA TGTGCCAGCAGCGTAAATCTCGCTGGGGCCAACGTCCTGACTTTC.

This clone was seen only once. This sequence joins TRBV30 and TRBJ1-1; D not certain. The length of the CDR3 is 13 residues. Per germline, CDR1 GTSNPN and CDR2 SVGIG (reference sequence). The V and J ends lost 7 bases and 2 bases respectively, with 14 bases between them. DNA of the CDR3: TGTGCCTCCAGAGAGGGCCGAAACACTGAAGCTTTCTTT. This sequence encodes CASREGRNTEAFF.

Note on this clone: The same CDR3 also results from other DNA sequences found in this sample. The V and J genes are TRBV5-5 and TRBJ2-6, with D hard to call. The CDR3 loop spans 18 amino acids. Trimming removed 7 bases from V and 0 bases from J, with 20 bases in between. Germline CDR1 reads SGHKS; CDR2 reads YYEKEE (reference sequence). CDR3 DNA: TGTGCCAGCGGTAGTCAAGCCACCCCTTTCTCTGGGGCCAACGTCCTGACTTTC. This codes for CASGSQATPFSGANVLTF.

The CDR3, as DNA: TGTGCCAGCAGTGGGCCGACTAGCGGGAGGGATACCGGGGAGCTGTTTTTT. Residues: CASSGPTSGRDTGELFF. The chain uses TRBV25-1 and TRBJ2-2, with 14 bases aligning to TRBD2. The CDR3 extends over 17 amino acids. Trimming at V came to 4 bases and at J to 5 bases, leaving 6 bases not matched to a gene. The germline CDR1 and CDR2 sequences are MGHDK and SYGVNS.

The rearrangement joins TRBV7-3 to TRBJ2-7; a weak D match, TRBD2 (5 bases). Deletions cut 2 bases from V and 2 bases from J, with 7 bases between. CDR1 is SGHTA and CDR2 is FQGTGA in the germline V gene. The CDR3 has 13 residues. This chain's CDR3 is CASSLGSPYEQYF. CDR3 in DNA: TGTGCCAGCAGCTTAGGGAGTCCCTACGAGCAGTACTTC. The complete variable domain, with remaining parts taken from reference TRBV7-3 and TRBJ2-7, reads GAGVSQTPSNKVTEKGKYVELRCDPISGHTALYWYRQSLGQGPEFLIYFQGTGAADDSGLPNDRFFAVRPEGSVSTLKIQRTERGDSAVYLCASSLGSPYEQYFGPGTRLTVT.

The chain links TRBV5-5 to TRBJ2-7, with 7 bases aligning to TRBD2. This CDR3 is 16 amino acids long. J lost 0 bases, V lost 1 base, and 7 bases had no gene match. Germline CDR1 is SGHKS and CDR2 is YYEKEE (reference sequence). The DNA for the CDR3 is TGTGCCAGCAGCTTGAACCTGCGGGAGACCTCCTACGAGCAGTACTTC. Translation: CASSLNLRETSYEQYF.

V usage is TRBV18 and J usage is TRBJ2-7; D gene ambiguous. CDR3 length: 13 residues. The V gene's germline CDR1 is KGHSH and CDR2 LQKENI. Trimming took 6 bases from V and 4 from J, leaving 13 bases between them. The CDR3 DNA reads as TGTGCCAGCTCGGCGGCAGGCAAATACGAGCAGTACTTC. This gives the protein CASSAAGKYEQYF. The full variable domain, rest sourced from reference TRBV18 and TRBJ2-7, is NAGVMQNPRHLVRRRGQEARLRCSPMKGHSHVYWYRQLPEEGLKFMVYLQKENIIDESGMPKERFSAEFPKEGPSILRIQQVVRGDSAAYFCASSAAGKYEQYFGPGTRLTVT.

The chain joins TRBV6-1 to TRBJ1-5; D gene unclear. Germline V gene lookup returns CDR1 MNHNS and CDR2 SASEGT. CDR3 length: 13 residues. V was cut by 4 bases and J by 0 bases, with 4 bases left in between. CDR3 in amino acids: CASSVDSNQPQHF. CDR3 DNA sequence: TGTGCCAGCAGTGTAGATAGCAATCAGCCCCAGCATTTT.

The rearrangement uses TRBV10-3 and TRBJ2-1, with 10 bases fitting TRBD2. The CDR3 is made up of 15 amino acids. Looked up from germline, CDR1 is ENHRY and CDR2 is SYGVKD. The V segment lost 5 bases and the J segment 2 bases; nucleotides outside the gene matches: 3. The CDR3 nucleotides read TGTGCCATCAGTCTAGCGGGAGTAGCCTACAATGAGCAGTTCTTC. Translated, it gives CAISLAGVAYNEQFF.

V is TRBV5-6 and J is TRBJ2-7, with no clear D. This CDR3 comprises 16 residues. The germline V and J ends were trimmed by 3 bases and 6 bases, with 22 bases remaining between them. Germline lookup yields CDR1 SGHDT and CDR2 YYEEEE. CDR3 sequence (DNA): TGTGCCAGCAGCTCCACGGTTCGGAGCCCGGCTCGCGAGCAGTACTTC. It encodes CASSSTVRSPAREQYF.

The sample holds a few counts of this clone. The chain has TRBV4-1 and TRBJ1-5, with D uncertain. Germline V gene lookup returns CDR1 MGHRA and CDR2 YSYEKL. This CDR3 is 15 amino acids long. Trimming removed 0 bases from V and 5 bases from J, with 11 bases in between. In DNA form, the CDR3 reads TGCGCCAGCAGCCAAGATACGGGAACGGATCAGCCCCAGCATTTT. The encoded protein is CASSQDTGTDQPQHF.

This clone was counted only a few times. The chain uses TRBV7-8 and TRBJ2-1; no definite D call. This CDR3 is 14 amino acids long. The ends were cut back, 5 bases at V and 1 base at J, with 9 bases in the middle. Germline CDR1 reads SGHVS; CDR2 reads FQNEAQ. CDR3 region: CASSIHGSYNEQFF. CDR3 DNA sequence: TGTGCCAGCAGCATCCACGGGTCCTACAATGAGCAGTTCTTC.

The V and J genes are TRBV6-1 and TRBJ1-2, with 7 bases matching TRBD1. J was trimmed by 8 bases and V by 1 base; bases with no gene match: 22. Germline V gene data show CDR1 as MNHNS and CDR2 as SASEGT. This CDR3 is 19 amino acids long. The CDR3 coding sequence is TGTGCCAGCAGTGAAGGGGACGCCCGGGACAGAGTAATTATAAGAGGCTACACCTTC. Protein product: CASSEGDARDRVIIRGYTF.

The CDR3 loop reads CASTWRAGDTEAFF. The CDR3 DNA reads as TGTGCCAGCACCTGGCGGGCGGGGGACACTGAAGCTTTCTTT. V usage is TRBV27 and J usage is TRBJ1-1; TRBD1 is a possible D gene (5 bases). The V gene's germline CDR1 is MNHEY and CDR2 SMNVEV (reference sequence). Trimming took 7 bases from V and 3 from J, leaving 15 bases between them. CDR3 length: 14 amino acids.

J is TRBJ2-4 and V is TRBV10-1, with 8 bases that match TRBD2. Germline assignment: CDR1 WNHNN and CDR2 SYGVQD (reference sequence). V trimming: 6 bases; J trimming: 0 bases; junction bases outside the gene matches: 22. The CDR3 length is 21 residues. CDR3 coding DNA: TGCGCCAGCAGCCCTCGGATGGGTGCGGGAGGCCCCCCCCTAGCCAAAAACATTCAGTACTTC. It is translated as CASSPRMGAGGPPLAKNIQYF.

J is TRBJ2-7 and V is TRBV5-4, with 11 bases that match TRBD2. V trimming: 6 bases; J trimming: 3 bases; junction bases outside the gene matches: 8. The CDR3 consists of 15 residues. Germline V gene sequence: CDR1 SGHNT, CDR2 YYREEE (reference sequence). Written as DNA, the CDR3 is TGTGCCAGCACCATCCCCGGGACTAGCGGCTACGAGCAGTACTTC. Amino acid sequence: CASTIPGTSGYEQYF.

V gene TRBV11-3 combines with J gene TRBJ2-1; 8 bases are a match to TRBD2. This CDR3 has 15 amino acids. V shed 1 base and J 10 bases; nucleotides not matched to a gene: 9. Germline loops: CDR1 SGHNT, CDR2 YENEEA. The CDR3 nucleotides read TGTGCCAGCAGCTTAGGAACGGGAGGGCCAAGGGAGCAGTTCTTC. Its protein product is CASSLGTGGPREQFF. Full variable domain (missing parts from reference TRBV11-3 and TRBJ2-1): EAGVVQSPRYKIIEKKQPVAFWCNPISGHNTLYWYLQNLGQGPELLIRYENEEAVDDSQLPKDRFSAERLKGVDSTLKIQPAELGDSAVYLCASSLGTGGPREQFFGPGTRLTVL.